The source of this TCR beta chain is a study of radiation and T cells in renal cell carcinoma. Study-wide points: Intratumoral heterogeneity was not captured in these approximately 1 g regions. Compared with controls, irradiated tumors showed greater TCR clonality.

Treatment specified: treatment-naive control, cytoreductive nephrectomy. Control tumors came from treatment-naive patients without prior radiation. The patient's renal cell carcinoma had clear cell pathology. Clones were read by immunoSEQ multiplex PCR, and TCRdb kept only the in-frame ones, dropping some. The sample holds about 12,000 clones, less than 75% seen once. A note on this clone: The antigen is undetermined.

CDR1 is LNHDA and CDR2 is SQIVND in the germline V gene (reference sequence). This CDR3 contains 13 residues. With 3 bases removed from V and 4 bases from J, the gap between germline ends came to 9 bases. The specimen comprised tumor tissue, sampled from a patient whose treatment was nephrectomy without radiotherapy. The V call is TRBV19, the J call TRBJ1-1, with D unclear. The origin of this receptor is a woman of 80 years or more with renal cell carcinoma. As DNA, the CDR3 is TGTGCCAGTAGTATTTTAGTGAGCACTGAAGCTTTCTTT. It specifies CASSILVSTEAFF.